Listed here is a single T cell receptor (beta chain). Sequencing used immunoSEQ multiplex PCR; TCRdb keeps in-frame clones, though not all of them. Seen here are roughly 50,000 clones, over 75% observed once, and the top ten hold 4% to 4.5%. The germline gives CDR1 LNHNV, CDR2 YYDKDF (reference sequence). V trimming: 0 bases; J trimming: 2 bases; junction bases outside the gene matches: 5. CDR3 size: 16 residues. The data originate from a study of T cells in tumors after PD-1 blockade. Turning to the study itself: Daily vismodegib 150 mg continued in a subset of anti-PD-1-treated patients. Peripheral blood samples averaged approximately 35,000 unique clonotypes and roughly 110,000 templates.

The chain carries TRBV15 and TRBJ2-3; 7 nucleotides agree with TRBD1. This sample comprised PBMCs, obtained before anti-PD-1 treatment. This clonotype originated in a human donor with basal cell carcinoma. CDR3: CATSRDYRGHTDTQYF. In DNA form, the CDR3 reads TGTGCCACCAGCAGAGATTACAGGGGTCACACAGATACGCAGTATTTT.